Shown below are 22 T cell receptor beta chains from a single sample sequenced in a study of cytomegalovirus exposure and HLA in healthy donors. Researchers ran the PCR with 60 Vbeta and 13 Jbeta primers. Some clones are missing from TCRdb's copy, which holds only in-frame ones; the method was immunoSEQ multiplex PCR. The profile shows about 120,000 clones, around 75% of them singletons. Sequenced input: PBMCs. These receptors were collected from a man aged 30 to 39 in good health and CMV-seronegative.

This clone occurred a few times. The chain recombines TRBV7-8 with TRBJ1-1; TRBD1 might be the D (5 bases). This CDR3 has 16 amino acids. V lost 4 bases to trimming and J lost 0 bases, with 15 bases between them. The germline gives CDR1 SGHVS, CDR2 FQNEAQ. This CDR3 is CASSWAPGNMNTEAFF. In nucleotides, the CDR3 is TGTGCCAGCAGCTGGGCCCCAGGGAACATGAACACTGAAGCTTTCTTT.

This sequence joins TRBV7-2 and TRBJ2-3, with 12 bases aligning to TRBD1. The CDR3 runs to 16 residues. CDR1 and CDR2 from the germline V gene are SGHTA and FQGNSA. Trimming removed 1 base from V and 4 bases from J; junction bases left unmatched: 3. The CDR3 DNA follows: TGTGCCAGCAGCTTAGGGGGGACAGGGGGCGCAGATACGCAGTATTTT. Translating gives CASSLGGTGGADTQYF.

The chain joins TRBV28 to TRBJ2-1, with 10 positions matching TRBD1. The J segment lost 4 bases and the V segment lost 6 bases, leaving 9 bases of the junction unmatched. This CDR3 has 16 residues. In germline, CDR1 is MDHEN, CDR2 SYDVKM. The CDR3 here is CASRTGDRGTYNEQFF. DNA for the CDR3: TGTGCCAGCAGAACGGGGGACAGGGGTACTTACAATGAGCAGTTCTTC.

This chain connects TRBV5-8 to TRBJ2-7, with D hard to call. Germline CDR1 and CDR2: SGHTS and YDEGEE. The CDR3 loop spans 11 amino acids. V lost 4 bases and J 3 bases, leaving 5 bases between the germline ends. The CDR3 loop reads CASSPFYEQYF. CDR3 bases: TGTGCCAGCAGCCCATTCTACGAGCAGTACTTC. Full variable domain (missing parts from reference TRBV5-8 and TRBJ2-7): EAGVTQSPTHLIKTRGQQATLRCSPISGHTSVYWYQQALGLGLQFLLWYDEGEERNRGNFPPRFSGRQFPNYSSELNVNALELEDSALYLCASSPFYEQYFGPGTRLTVT.

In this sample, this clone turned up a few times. The CDR3 spells CASSSWTGTGDTDTQYF. CDR3 DNA sequence: TGTGCCAGCAGCTCGTGGACCGGGACAGGGGACACAGATACGCAGTATTTT. The V and J genes are TRBV7-2 and TRBJ2-3; TRBD1 matches 10 bases. V lost 4 bases, J lost 2 bases, and 9 bases stayed unmatched. This CDR3 has 17 residues. Germline loops: CDR1 SGHTA, CDR2 FQGNSA.

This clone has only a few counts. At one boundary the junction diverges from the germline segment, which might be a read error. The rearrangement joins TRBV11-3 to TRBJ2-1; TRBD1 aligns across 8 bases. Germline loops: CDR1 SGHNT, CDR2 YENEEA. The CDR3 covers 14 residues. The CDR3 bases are TGTGCCAGCAGCTTAGATCCCTCGGACAGGGATTTGATCTTC. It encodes CASSLDPSDRDLIF.

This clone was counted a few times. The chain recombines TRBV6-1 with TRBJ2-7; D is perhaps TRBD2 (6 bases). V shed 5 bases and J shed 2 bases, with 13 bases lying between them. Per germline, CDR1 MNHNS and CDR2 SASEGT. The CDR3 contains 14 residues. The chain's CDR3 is CASSLREQTYEQYF. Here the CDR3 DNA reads TGTGCCAGCAGTTTGCGGGAACAGACCTACGAGCAGTACTTC.

The CDR3 here is CASSLMTSGGYEQFF. CDR3 in DNA: TGCGCCAGCAGCTTGATGACTAGCGGGGGGTATGAGCAGTTCTTC. The chain is built from TRBV5-1 and TRBJ2-1, with 13 nucleotides matching TRBD2. CDR1 is SGHRS, CDR2 YFSETQ, per germline. The CDR3 loop spans 15 amino acids. V dropped 1 base and J dropped 8; count of bases not matched to a gene: 3.

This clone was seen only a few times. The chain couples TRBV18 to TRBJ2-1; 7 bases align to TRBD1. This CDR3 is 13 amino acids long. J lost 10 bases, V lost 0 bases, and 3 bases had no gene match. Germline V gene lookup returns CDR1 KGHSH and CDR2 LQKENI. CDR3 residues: CASSPPQGREQFF. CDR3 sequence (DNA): TGTGCCAGCTCACCACCACAGGGGCGGGAGCAGTTCTTC.

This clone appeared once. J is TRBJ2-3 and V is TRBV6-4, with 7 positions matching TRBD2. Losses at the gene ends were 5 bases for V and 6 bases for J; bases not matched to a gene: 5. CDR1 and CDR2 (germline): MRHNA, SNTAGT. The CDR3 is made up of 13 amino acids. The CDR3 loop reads CASSSSGADTQYF. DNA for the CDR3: TGTGCCAGCAGTTCGAGCGGGGCGGATACGCAGTATTTT.

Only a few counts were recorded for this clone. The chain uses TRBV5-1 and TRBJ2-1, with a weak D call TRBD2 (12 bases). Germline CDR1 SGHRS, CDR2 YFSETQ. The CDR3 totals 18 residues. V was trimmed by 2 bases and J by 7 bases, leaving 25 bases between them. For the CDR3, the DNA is TGCGCCAGCAGCTTTAGCCTAGCGGGGGGGACAGGGGGAAATGAGCAGTTCTTC. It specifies CASSFSLAGGTGGNEQFF.

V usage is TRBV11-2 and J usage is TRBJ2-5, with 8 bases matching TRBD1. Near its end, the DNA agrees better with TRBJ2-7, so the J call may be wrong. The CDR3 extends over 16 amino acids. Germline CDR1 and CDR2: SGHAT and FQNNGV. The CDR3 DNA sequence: TGTGCCAGCAGCTTTAGGACAGGGCGCTTTACCTACGAGCAGTACTTC. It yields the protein CASSFRTGRFTYEQYF.

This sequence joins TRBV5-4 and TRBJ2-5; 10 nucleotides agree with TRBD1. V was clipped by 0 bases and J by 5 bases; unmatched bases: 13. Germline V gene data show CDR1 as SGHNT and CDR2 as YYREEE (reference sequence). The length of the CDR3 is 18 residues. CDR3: CASSLVPEDRGLKETQYF. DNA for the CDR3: TGTGCCAGCAGCTTGGTACCGGAAGACAGGGGGCTTAAGGAGACCCAGTACTTC.

CDR3 nucleotides: TGTGCCAGCAGTTTATTAGGAGGGACAGGGATGCCCGCTGAGCAGTTCTTC. Translating it yields CASSLLGGTGMPAEQFF. This sequence joins TRBV27 and TRBJ2-1, with TRBD1 identical over 9 bases. The length of the CDR3 is 17 residues. The V gene's germline CDR1 is MNHEY and CDR2 SMNVEV (reference sequence). V lost 1 base and J lost 9; bases outside the gene matches: 13.

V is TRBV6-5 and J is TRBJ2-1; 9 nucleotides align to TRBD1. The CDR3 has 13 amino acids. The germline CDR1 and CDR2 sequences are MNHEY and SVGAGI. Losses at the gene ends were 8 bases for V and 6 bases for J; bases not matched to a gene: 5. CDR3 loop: CASRQGVSNEQFF. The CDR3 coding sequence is TGTGCCAGCCGACAGGGGGTTAGCAATGAGCAGTTCTTC.

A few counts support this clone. The DNA for the CDR3 is TGTGCTACCAGGGTGGGCTATGGCTACACCTTC. Its protein is CATRVGYGYTF. This sequence joins TRBV6-6 and TRBJ1-2; D possibly corresponds to TRBD1 (5 bases). The CDR3 sequence is 11 residues long. CDR1 is MNHNY and CDR2 is SVGAGI in the germline V gene (reference sequence).

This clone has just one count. CDR3 DNA: TGTGCCAGCAGCAATCGGGACAGGGGGTACAATGAGCAGTTCTTC. This codes for CASSNRDRGYNEQFF. The genes are TRBV7-9 and TRBJ2-1; TRBD1 aligns across 11 bases. The CDR3 sequence is 15 residues long. The germline gives CDR1 SEHNR, CDR2 FQNEAQ (reference sequence). Unmatched junction bases numbered 4, after V lost 5 bases and J lost 4 bases.

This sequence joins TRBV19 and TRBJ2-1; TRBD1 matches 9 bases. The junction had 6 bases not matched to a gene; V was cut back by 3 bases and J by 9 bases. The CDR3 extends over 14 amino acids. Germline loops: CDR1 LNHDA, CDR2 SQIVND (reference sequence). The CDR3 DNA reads TGTGCCAGTAGTATGGGACAGGGTTTCAGTGAGCAGTTCTTC. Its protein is CASSMGQGFSEQFF.

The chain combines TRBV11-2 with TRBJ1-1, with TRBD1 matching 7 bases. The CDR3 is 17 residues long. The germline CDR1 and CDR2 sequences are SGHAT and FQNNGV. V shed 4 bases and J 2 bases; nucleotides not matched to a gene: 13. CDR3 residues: CASSSLWSGGRNTEAFF. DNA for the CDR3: TGTGCCAGCAGCTCCTTGTGGTCAGGGGGGAGAAACACTGAAGCTTTCTTT. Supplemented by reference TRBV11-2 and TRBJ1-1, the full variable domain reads EAGVAQSPRYKIIEKRQSVAFWCNPISGHATLYWYQQILGQGPKLLIQFQNNGVVDDSQLPKDRFSAERLKGVDSTLKIQPAKLEDSAVYLCASSSLWSGGRNTEAFFGQGTRLTVV.

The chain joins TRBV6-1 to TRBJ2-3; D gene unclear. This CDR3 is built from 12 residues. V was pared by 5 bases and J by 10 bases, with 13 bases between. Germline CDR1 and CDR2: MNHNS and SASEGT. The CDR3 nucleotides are TGTGCCAGCAGTTCCCCTAGTCAGTCGCAGTATTTT. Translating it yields CASSSPSQSQYF.

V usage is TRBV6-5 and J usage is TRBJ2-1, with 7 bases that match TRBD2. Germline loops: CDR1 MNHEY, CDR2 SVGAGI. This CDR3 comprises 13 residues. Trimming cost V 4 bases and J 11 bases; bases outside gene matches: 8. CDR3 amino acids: CASSSQHGGKQFF. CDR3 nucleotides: TGTGCCAGCAGTTCCCAACACGGGGGGAAGCAGTTCTTC.

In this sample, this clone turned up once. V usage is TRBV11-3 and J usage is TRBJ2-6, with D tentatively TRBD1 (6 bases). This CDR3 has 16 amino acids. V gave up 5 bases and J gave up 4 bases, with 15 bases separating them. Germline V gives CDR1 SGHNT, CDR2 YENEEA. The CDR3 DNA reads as TGTGCCAGCAGCGAAAGGGGGTCGCTGGGGGCCAACGTCCTGACTTTC. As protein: CASSERGSLGANVLTF.